Following are 10 T cell receptor beta chains from one sample sequenced in a study of cytomegalovirus exposure and HLA in healthy donors (dated by TCRdb to about 2017). Library preparation was by the immunoSEQ multiplex PCR assay. A mixture of 60 forward primers for TCR Vbeta segments and 13 reverse primers for TCR Jbeta segments was used in the multiplex PCR. In TCRdb, the immuneACCESS table is reduced to in-frame sequences with V and J assigned. These tables do not hold every clone; where another copy was compared, an unresolved V gene accounts for under half, and the others remain unexplained. Across this sample there are approximately 140,000 clones, with about 77% seen only once. Around 1.5% of the sample rests with the top ten. The sample consisted of PBMCs. The receptors were sampled from a female donor in good health and CMV-seronegative.

The J gene is TRBJ1-2, the V gene TRBV5-1; TRBD1 aligns across 7 bases. Germline V gives CDR1 SGHRS, CDR2 YFSETQ. CDR3 length equals 15 residues. The V segment lost 1 base and the J segment 0 bases; nucleotides outside the gene matches: 3. The CDR3 reads CASSLLQGANYGYTF. The CDR3, as DNA: TGCGCCAGCAGCTTGCTGCAGGGGGCTAACTATGGCTACACCTTC.

The V and J genes are TRBV5-1 and TRBJ1-1; D is perhaps TRBD1 (5 bases). The V gene's germline CDR1 is SGHRS and CDR2 YFSETQ. V lost 0 bases and J lost 4, with 7 bases in between. The CDR3 contains 13 residues. CDR3 nucleotide sequence: TGCGCCAGCAGCTTGGAGGGGCCCACTGAAGCTTTCTTT. It encodes CASSLEGPTEAFF.

This chain joins TRBV15 and TRBJ1-1, with a possible D match to TRBD1 (6 bases). Germline V gene data show CDR1 as LNHNV and CDR2 as YYDKDF (reference sequence). V was pared by 1 base and J by 1 base, with 7 bases between. The CDR3 is 14 amino acids. The CDR3 region is CATSRGTENTEAFF. CDR3 bases: TGTGCCACCAGCAGAGGGACAGAGAACACTGAAGCTTTCTTT.

This clone was detected only once. The chain recombines TRBV5-4 with TRBJ2-1; 8 bases agree with TRBD2. There are 18 residues in the CDR3. The trim removed 5 bases at V and 0 bases at J, leaving 13 bases unmatched. Germline V CDR1 and CDR2: SGHNT, YYREEE (reference sequence). CDR3 sequence (DNA): TGTGCCAGCAGACACGGGCTAGCGGGCCCTAGCTCCTACAATGAGCAGTTCTTC. Residues: CASRHGLAGPSSYNEQFF.

The V and J genes are TRBV28 and TRBJ1-1; D perhaps matches TRBD1 (5 bases). Germline CDR1 reads MDHEN; CDR2 reads SYDVKM. The ends were cut back, 7 bases at V and 4 bases at J, with 7 bases in the middle. This CDR3 has 11 amino acids. The CDR3 loop is CASKRGTEAFF. The DNA for the CDR3 is TGTGCCAGCAAAAGGGGCACTGAAGCTTTCTTT. Supplemented by reference TRBV28 and TRBJ1-1, the full variable domain reads DVKVTQSSRYLVKRTGEKVFLECVQDMDHENMFWYRQDPGLGLRLIYFSYDVKMKEKGDIPEGYSVSREKKERFSLILESASTNQTSMYLCASKRGTEAFFGQGTRLTVV.

DNA of the CDR3: TGTGCCAGCAGTCCCTCCGGGGTATGGGAAGCTTTCTTT. It yields the protein CASSPSGVWEAFF. The chain couples TRBV27 to TRBJ1-1; D gene ambiguous. This CDR3 contains 13 residues. The germline V and J ends were trimmed by 5 bases and 8 bases, with 15 bases remaining between them. Germline assignment: CDR1 MNHEY and CDR2 SMNVEV (reference sequence).

The chain has TRBV27 and TRBJ1-5, with 8 nucleotides matching TRBD1. Germline CDR1 reads MNHEY; CDR2 reads SMNVEV (reference sequence). V was clipped by 4 bases and J by 6 bases; unmatched bases: 8. The CDR3 has 15 amino acids. CDR3 amino acids: CASSSRQGSGQPQHF. CDR3 in DNA: TGTGCCAGCAGTTCTCGACAGGGGAGCGGTCAGCCCCAGCATTTT.

This chain links TRBV13 with TRBJ2-4; D not resolved. Trimming pared 2 bases from V and 0 bases from J, leaving 8 bases between. Germline V gene sequence: CDR1 PRHDT, CDR2 FYEKMQ (reference sequence). The CDR3 loop spans 15 amino acids. This CDR3 reads CASSLQVLAKNIQYF. The CDR3 nucleotides are TGTGCCAGCAGCTTACAGGTTCTAGCCAAAAACATTCAGTACTTC.

The rearrangement joins TRBV4-1 to TRBJ2-1; 14 bases agree with TRBD2. CDR1 MGHRA and CDR2 YSYEKL come from the germline V gene. V lost 2 bases, J lost 10 bases, and 22 bases stayed unmatched. CDR3 size: 21 residues. The CDR3 loop reads CASSQRLGTSGSRLGRREQFF. For the CDR3, the DNA is TGCGCCAGCAGCCAACGGCTCGGGACTAGCGGGAGTCGCCTCGGCCGGAGGGAGCAGTTCTTC.

V gene TRBV20-1 combines with J gene TRBJ2-7, with no clear D. Germline V gene data show CDR1 as DFQATT and CDR2 as SNEGSKA (reference sequence). V lost 5 bases to trimming and J lost 5 bases, with 10 bases between them. The CDR3 loop spans 11 amino acids. CDR3 in amino acids: CSAGRLHEQYF. The CDR3 DNA sequence: TGCAGTGCTGGCCGCCTTCACGAGCAGTACTTC.